These 3 T cell receptor beta chains were sequenced from one sample in a study of shared T cell receptors in the human thymus. The repertoire was sequenced with immunoSEQ multiplex PCR; TCRdb's copy has only in-frame clones and lacks some. The table lists roughly 550,000 clones, around 82% of them singletons. These sequences were also reported in another study, on human thymus T cells.

Sequencing used thymocytes. Receptor source: a boy in the first two years of life with a congenital heart defect.

This chain connects TRBV11-1 to TRBJ2-2; perhaps TRBD1 as D (6 bases). The CDR3 length is 16 residues. With 1 base removed from V and 1 base from J, the gap between germline ends came to 10 bases. The germline V gene encodes CDR1 SGHAT and CDR2 FQDESV (reference sequence). CDR3 sequence: CASSLDRVGNTGELFF. Written as DNA, the CDR3 is TGTGCCAGCAGCTTAGACAGGGTCGGGAACACCGGGGAGCTGTTTTTT.

This clone was counted between two and nine times. V and J are TRBV5-1 and TRBJ2-1; 8 bases fit TRBD1. The CDR3 totals 15 residues. V was clipped by 4 bases and J by 3 bases; unmatched bases: 6. Germline assignment: CDR1 SGHRS and CDR2 YFSETQ. The CDR3: CASSVMGQDYNEQFF. Here the CDR3 DNA reads TGCGCCAGCAGCGTGATGGGACAGGACTACAATGAGCAGTTCTTC.

The chain joins TRBV9 to TRBJ2-5; 10 bases are a match to TRBD2. Germline trimming cut 4 bases from V and 1 base from J; bases unmatched to any gene: 16. The CDR3 runs 19 residues. Germline CDR1 reads SGDLS; CDR2 reads YYNGEE. CDR3 protein: CASSPRGLAGGKSQETQYF. The CDR3 DNA follows: TGTGCCAGCAGCCCCCGGGGGTTAGCGGGAGGAAAATCCCAAGAGACCCAGTACTTC.